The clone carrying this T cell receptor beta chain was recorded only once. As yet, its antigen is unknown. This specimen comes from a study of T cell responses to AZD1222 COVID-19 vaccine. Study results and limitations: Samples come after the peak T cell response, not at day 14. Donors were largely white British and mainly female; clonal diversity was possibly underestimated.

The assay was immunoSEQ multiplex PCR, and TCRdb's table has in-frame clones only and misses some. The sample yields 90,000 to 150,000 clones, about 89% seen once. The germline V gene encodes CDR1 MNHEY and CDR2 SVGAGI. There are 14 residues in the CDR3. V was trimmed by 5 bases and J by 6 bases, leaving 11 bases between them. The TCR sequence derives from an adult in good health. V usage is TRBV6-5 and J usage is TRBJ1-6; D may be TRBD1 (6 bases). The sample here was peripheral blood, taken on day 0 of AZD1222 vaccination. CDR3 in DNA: TGTGCCAGCAGTCTACTAGGGGGTAATTCACCCCTCCACTTT. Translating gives CASSLLGGNSPLHF.